This passage covers 32 T cell receptor beta chains from one sample sequenced in a study of T-cell reconstitution after alpha-beta-depleted transplantation in children. Unique molecular identifiers tagged the TCRbeta library. A single record per CDR3 protein comes from TCRdb applying MiXCR to the PCR reads. The sample carries approximately 190,000 distinct CDR3 sequences, approximately 6.8% recorded once. The sample consisted of PBMCs, taken before TCRalphabeta/CD19-depleted stem cell transplant. The receptors shown here come from a girl under three years old with combined immunodeficiency, due to receive a stem cell transplant.

The table lists this clonotype with many counts. The genes are TRBV10-3 and TRBJ2-1; 7 bases agree with TRBD2. Trimming cost V 4 bases and J 7 bases; bases outside gene matches: 7. Per germline, CDR1 ENHRY and CDR2 SYGVKD. This CDR3 contains 14 residues. The CDR3 loop is CAISAASGINEQFF. CDR3 nucleotides: TGTGCCATCAGTGCGGCCAGCGGGATAAATGAGCAGTTCTTC.

The sample holds many counts of this clonotype. The CDR3 DNA reads TGTGCCAGCAGCTTAGCGTGGCTAGCGGACTACGAGCAGTACTTC. Its translation is CASSLAWLADYEQYF. The rearrangement links TRBV7-2 to TRBJ2-7, with TRBD2 identical over 7 bases. J lost 3 bases, V lost 0 bases, and 5 bases had no gene match. CDR1 and CDR2 from the germline V gene are SGHTA and FQGNSA. The CDR3 length is 15 residues.

This clonotype was detected many times. The V gene is TRBV20-1, the J gene TRBJ1-1; D unclear. The ends were cut back, 4 bases at V and 0 bases at J, with 12 bases in the middle. The CDR3 totals 14 residues. CDR1 and CDR2 (germline): DFQATT, SNEGSKA (reference sequence). Written as DNA, the CDR3 is TGCAGTGCTAAAAGTGCAGGTATGAACACTGAAGCTTTCTTT. Residues: CSAKSAGMNTEAFF.

This clonotype was detected ten times or more. Because the CDR3's place on the DNA is in doubt, the DNA is left out and the CDR3 is given as listed by TCRdb. This sequence joins TRBV21-1 and TRBJ2-1; the D segment call TRBD1 is taken from the table without a DNA check. TRBV21-1 is marked as a pseudogene. Termini included, the CDR3 measures 18 amino acids. CDR3: CASSKVGPGTPSYNEQFF.

This clonotype has a count of ten or more. The chain combines TRBV5-6 with TRBJ1-2; D uncertain. Germline CDR1 and CDR2: SGHDT and YYEEEE. The CDR3 is 14 amino acids. Trimming removed 1 base at V and 2 bases at J, with 9 bases between. The CDR3: CASSLKGYNYGYTF. The CDR3 coding sequence is TGTGCCAGCAGCTTGAAAGGTTACAACTATGGCTACACCTTC.

There are many counts of this clonotype. J is TRBJ1-1 and V is TRBV7-2, with D unclear. Germline V gene lookup returns CDR1 SGHTA and CDR2 FQGNSA. Trimming pared 2 bases from V and 9 bases from J, leaving 4 bases between. The CDR3 loop spans 10 amino acids. The CDR3 here is CASSLSKAFF. CDR3 nucleotide sequence: TGTGCCAGCAGCTTAAGCAAAGCTTTCTTT.

This clonotype appeared a few times. This rearrangement joins TRBV5-1 to TRBJ2-6; unclear D gene. The CDR3 has 18 amino acids. V lost 1 base and J lost 4, with 18 bases in between. From germline, CDR1 is SGHRS and CDR2 YFSETQ. CDR3 loop: CASSLYGSPPAGANVLTF. In DNA, the CDR3 is TGCGCCAGCAGCTTGTACGGGTCCCCCCCGGCGGGGGCCAACGTCCTGACTTTC.

In this sample, this clonotype turned up many times. This sequence joins TRBV11-2 and TRBJ2-1; 7 nucleotides match TRBD2. CDR1 and CDR2 (germline): SGHAT, FQNNGV. This CDR3 contains 16 residues. J gave up 7 bases and V 1 base, and 10 bases lay outside the gene matches. For the CDR3, the DNA is TGTGCCAGCAGCTTAGGGGGCGGACTAGGTCTGAATGAGCAGTTCTTC. Its protein is CASSLGGGLGLNEQFF.

This clonotype was seen repeatedly, ten times or more. This chain connects TRBV29-1 to TRBJ2-1; 7 bases are shared with TRBD2. Germline CDR1 is SQVTM and CDR2 is ANQGSEA. After removal of 2 bases from V and 0 bases from J, the junction contained 7 bases not matched to a gene. This CDR3 is built from 16 residues. The CDR3 nucleotides read TGCAGCGTTGAACCCCTAGCGGATTTCTCCTACAATGAGCAGTTCTTC. Protein: CSVEPLADFSYNEQFF.

This clonotype was observed at least ten times. V gene TRBV11-2 combines with J gene TRBJ2-2, with 12 positions matching TRBD1. This CDR3 is built from 15 residues. The V gene end was trimmed by 6 bases and the J gene end by 7 bases; junction bases not matched to a gene: 6. Germline-derived CDR1 and CDR2 are SGHAT and FQNNGV. CDR3 loop: CASSSGTGGFGELFF. CDR3 coding DNA: TGTGCCAGCAGTTCCGGGACAGGGGGCTTCGGGGAGCTGTTTTTT.

This chain uses TRBV20-1 with TRBJ1-1; D might be TRBD1 (5 bases). In germline, CDR1 is DFQATT, CDR2 SNEGSKA (reference sequence). The CDR3 length is 13 residues. V lost 5 bases and J lost 3, with 13 bases in between. CDR3 region: CSAQQERDTEAFF. For the CDR3, the DNA is TGCAGTGCTCAACAGGAGAGAGACACTGAAGCTTTCTTT.

The table lists this clonotype with many counts. The rearrangement links TRBV2 to TRBJ2-1; possibly TRBD2 for D (6 bases). V was shortened by 3 bases and J by 5 bases, with 20 bases between the two germline ends. The CDR3 has 17 residues. Germline V lookup: CDR1 SNHLY, CDR2 FYNNEI. The CDR3 loop is CASSDLGGPYTHNEQFF. The CDR3 DNA follows: TGTGCCAGCAGTGATCTGGGAGGTCCTTACACCCACAATGAGCAGTTCTTC.

This clonotype was observed many times. In DNA, the CDR3 is TGTGCCAGCAGTTTATTGGGCGGGTTAGACGAGCAGTACTTC. Protein: CASSLLGGLDEQYF. The V call is TRBV28, the J call TRBJ2-7; TRBD2 might be the D (5 bases). Trimming pared 1 base from V and 5 bases from J, leaving 12 bases between. The CDR3 spans 14 residues. From germline, CDR1 is MDHEN and CDR2 SYDVKM.

This clonotype was picked up many times. J is TRBJ1-1 and V is TRBV4-1; D remains ambiguous. This CDR3 has 16 residues. Germline CDR1 reads MGHRA; CDR2 reads YSYEKL. Trimming cost V 2 bases and J 2 bases, with 15 bases left between them. In DNA, the CDR3 is TGCGCCAGCAGCCAACCCCCACCCCGGGGAAACACTGAAGCTTTCTTT. This gives the protein CASSQPPPRGNTEAFF.

This clonotype was seen repeatedly, ten times or more. J is TRBJ2-3 and V is TRBV7-2; TRBD2 might be the D (6 bases). V was shortened by 4 bases and J by 2 bases, with 13 bases between the two germline ends. The CDR3 has 15 residues. Germline CDR1 SGHTA, CDR2 FQGNSA. As DNA, the CDR3 is TGTGCCAGCAGCTCCACCCGGGGGACCACAGATACGCAGTATTTT. Amino acid sequence: CASSSTRGTTDTQYF.

This clonotype was found many times. This chain links TRBV7-6 with TRBJ2-7; TRBD2 aligns across 11 bases. CDR3 length: 17 residues. Germline CDR1 reads SGHVS; CDR2 reads FNYEAQ. V was clipped by 3 bases and J by 0 bases; unmatched bases: 7. CDR3 sequence (DNA): TGTGCCAGCAGCTTGGGTAGCGGGGGGGCCCCCTCCTACGAGCAGTACTTC. The encoded protein is CASSLGSGGAPSYEQYF.

This clonotype was detected ten times or more. The V and J genes are TRBV5-6 and TRBJ2-7; D is possibly TRBD2 (6 bases). Deletions cut 0 bases from V and 6 bases from J, with 10 bases between. The CDR3 contains 13 residues. Germline CDR1 and CDR2: SGHDT and YYEEEE. The CDR3 DNA is TGTGCCAGCAGCTTGGGTGACGGGGGCGAGCAGTACTTC. Residues: CASSLGDGGEQYF.

In this sample, this clonotype turned up many times. The chain links TRBV5-1 to TRBJ2-7; TRBD1 agrees at 8 bases. CDR1 SGHRS and CDR2 YFSETQ come from the germline V gene. V trimming: 4 bases; J trimming: 2 bases; junction bases outside the gene matches: 14. This CDR3 contains 17 residues. Here the CDR3 reads CASSLHPFRGRPYEQYF. For the CDR3, the DNA is TGCGCCAGCAGCCTACACCCCTTCAGGGGGCGACCCTACGAGCAGTACTTC.

The chain has TRBV13 and TRBJ2-1; TRBD2 agrees at 8 bases. The CDR3 is made up of 16 amino acids. V shed 2 bases, J shed 1 base, and the junction held 4 bases outside the gene matches. Germline CDR1 reads PRHDT; CDR2 reads FYEKMQ (reference sequence). The CDR3 coding sequence is TGTGCCAGCAGCTTAAGACTAGCGCTATCCTACAATGAGCAGTTCTTC. It is translated as CASSLRLALSYNEQFF. The full variable domain, with the rest looked up from reference TRBV13 and TRBJ2-1, is AAGVIQSPRHLIKEKRETATLKCYPIPRHDTVYWYQQGPGQDPQFLISFYEKMQSDKGSIPDRFSAQQFSDYHSELNMSSLELGDSALYFCASSLRLALSYNEQFFGPGTRLTVL.

This clonotype came up many times. V and J are TRBV6-5 and TRBJ2-1, with 7 positions matching TRBD1. The J segment lost 1 base and the V segment lost 5 bases, leaving 5 bases of the junction unmatched. This CDR3 has 15 amino acids. The germline V gene encodes CDR1 MNHEY and CDR2 SVGAGI. CDR3: CASSRDRESYNEQFF. In DNA form, the CDR3 reads TGTGCCAGCAGTAGAGACAGGGAGTCCTACAATGAGCAGTTCTTC.

This clonotype was seen at least ten times. The chain employs TRBV11-3 and TRBJ2-1, with TRBD1 identical over 11 bases. CDR3 length: 16 residues. V lost 3 bases, J lost 4 bases, and 5 bases stayed unmatched. CDR1 and CDR2 (germline): SGHNT, YENEEA. The CDR3 reads CASSFGQGARYNEQFF. CDR3 DNA: TGTGCCAGCAGCTTCGGACAGGGGGCTAGGTACAATGAGCAGTTCTTC.

There are many counts of this clonotype. The chain joins TRBV12-3 or TRBV12-4 to TRBJ2-1; D not certain. The CDR3 totals 11 residues. V was shortened by 3 bases and J by 5 bases, with 2 bases between the two germline ends. The chain's CDR3 is CASSLDNEQFF. The CDR3 DNA sequence: TGTGCCAGCAGTTTGGACAATGAGCAGTTCTTC.

This clonotype occurred a few times. The rearrangement links TRBV9 to TRBJ1-6; 9 bases are a match to TRBD1. With 4 bases clipped from V and 5 bases from J, the junction kept 4 bases outside the gene matches. This CDR3 has 15 amino acids. Germline V lookup: CDR1 SGDLS, CDR2 YYNGEE. The CDR3: CASSLQGADNSPLHF. CDR3 nucleotides: TGTGCCAGCAGCTTACAGGGGGCGGATAATTCACCCCTCCACTTT. Full variable domain (rest looked up from reference TRBV9 and TRBJ1-6): DSGVTQTPKHLITATGQRVTLRCSPRSGDLSVYWYQQSLDQGLQFLIQYYNGEERAKGNILERFSAQQFPDLHSELNLSSLELGDSALYFCASSLQGADNSPLHFGNGTRLTVT.

This clonotype appeared many times. This chain connects TRBV11-2 to TRBJ2-1; D remains unclear. Germline lookup yields CDR1 SGHAT and CDR2 FQNNGV. CDR3 length: 11 residues. Trimming cost V 5 bases and J 11 bases, with 10 bases left between them. The CDR3 sequence is CASSPRRQQFF. CDR3 DNA: TGTGCCAGCAGCCCGCGGCGACAGCAGTTCTTC.

This clonotype was seen repeatedly, ten times or more. The genes are TRBV20-1 and TRBJ1-5, with TRBD1 matching 7 bases. V trimming: 7 bases; J trimming: 7 bases; junction bases outside the gene matches: 16. Per germline, CDR1 DFQATT and CDR2 SNEGSKA (reference sequence). This CDR3 contains 15 residues. CDR3 nucleotide sequence: TGCAGTGGTAATATTGTACAGGGGAGAATGCAGCCCCAGCATTTT. Its translation: CSGNIVQGRMQPQHF.

At least ten counts were recorded for this clonotype. V usage is TRBV12-3 or TRBV12-4 and J usage is TRBJ1-1, with a possible D match to TRBD1 (6 bases). CDR3 size: 13 residues. V shed 7 bases and J shed 2 bases, with 11 bases lying between them. CDR3 sequence (DNA): TGTGCCAGCATCCTACAGGGCAACACTGAAGCTTTCTTT. The encoded protein is CASILQGNTEAFF.

Ten or more counts support this clonotype. The chain recombines TRBV28 with TRBJ1-2, with D tentatively TRBD1 (5 bases). V lost 1 base and J lost 1, with 13 bases in between. The CDR3 contains 16 residues. CDR1 is MDHEN, CDR2 SYDVKM, per germline. This CDR3 is CASSLSPLGDNYGYTF. The CDR3 nucleotides read TGTGCCAGCAGTTTATCCCCCTTAGGGGATAACTATGGCTACACCTTC.

This clonotype was detected many times. This rearrangement joins TRBV11-1 to TRBJ2-1; D perhaps matches TRBD2 (5 bases). CDR1 SGHAT and CDR2 FQDESV come from the germline V gene (reference sequence). This CDR3 is built from 15 residues. V was clipped by 2 bases and J by 7 bases, with 15 bases between them. The CDR3 region has the DNA TGTGCCAGCAGCTTACTCTCCTTGGACTGGAATGAGCAGTTCTTC. Its protein is CASSLLSLDWNEQFF. The full variable domain, in which reference TRBV11-1 and TRBJ2-1 provide the parts outside the CDR3, is EAEVAQSPRYKITEKSQAVAFWCDPISGHATLYWYRQILGQGPELLVQFQDESVVDDSQLPKDRFSAERLKGVDSTLKIQPAELGDSAMYLCASSLLSLDWNEQFFGPGTRLTVL.

Many counts were recorded for this clonotype. This rearrangement joins TRBV7-8 to TRBJ2-2; no firm D call. Trimming cost V 5 bases and J 8 bases, with 3 bases left between them. Germline CDR1 and CDR2: SGHVS and FQNEAQ. The CDR3 has 10 amino acids. The CDR3 reads CASSRGELFF. The CDR3 coding sequence is TGTGCCAGCAGCCGGGGGGAGCTGTTTTTT. Using reference TRBV7-8 and TRBJ2-2 for the parts outside the CDR3, the full variable domain is GAGVSQSPRYKVAKRGQDVALRCDPISGHVSLFWYQQALGQGPEFLTYFQNEAQLDKSGLPSDRFFAERPEGSVSTLKIQRTQQEDSAVYLCASSRGELFFGEGSRLTVL.

In its sample, this clonotype was seen a few times. The chain recombines TRBV21-1 with TRBJ2-7; TRBD1, as called in the table, went unchecked against the DNA. TRBV21-1 is deemed a pseudogene. The CDR3 contains 17 residues. For the CDR3, the DNA is TGTGCCAGCAGCAAACTCCCCGGAACCGGGCGAATCCAGGAGCAGTACTTC. Residues: CASSKLPGTGRIQEQYF.

This clonotype was detected ten times or more. The gene calls are TRBV7-9 and TRBJ2-3, with TRBD1 matching over 8 bases. With 4 bases clipped from V and 7 bases from J, the junction kept 10 bases outside the gene matches. Germline values: CDR1 SEHNR, CDR2 FQNEAQ (reference sequence). The CDR3 is 15 amino acids. The CDR3 coding sequence is TGTGCCAGCAGCTCCCTCGAACAGGGGGGATATACGCAGTATTTT. It codes for CASSSLEQGGYTQYF.

Of note for this clonotype: A much larger clone differs by one base, so this may be a read error. This chain links TRBV13 with TRBJ2-1, with D possibly matching TRBD1 (5 bases). CDR3 length: 15 residues. CDR1 and CDR2 from the germline V gene are PRHDT and FYEKMQ (reference sequence). This chain's CDR3 is CASSPLGQGNNEQLF. CDR3 DNA sequence: TGTGCCAGCAGCCCCCTCGGGCAGGGAAACAATGAGCAGTTGTTC.